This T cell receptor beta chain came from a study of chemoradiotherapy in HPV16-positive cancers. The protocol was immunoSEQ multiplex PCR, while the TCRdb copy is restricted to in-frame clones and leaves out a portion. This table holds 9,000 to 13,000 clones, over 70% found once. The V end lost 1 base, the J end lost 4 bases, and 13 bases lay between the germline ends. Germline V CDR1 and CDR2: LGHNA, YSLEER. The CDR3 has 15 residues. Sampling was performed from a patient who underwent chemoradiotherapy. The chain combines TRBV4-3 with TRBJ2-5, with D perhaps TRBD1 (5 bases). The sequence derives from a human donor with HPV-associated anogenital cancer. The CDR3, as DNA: TGCGCCAGCAGCCAAGCTTCCACAGGCGGAGAGACCCAGTACTTC. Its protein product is CASSQASTGGETQYF.